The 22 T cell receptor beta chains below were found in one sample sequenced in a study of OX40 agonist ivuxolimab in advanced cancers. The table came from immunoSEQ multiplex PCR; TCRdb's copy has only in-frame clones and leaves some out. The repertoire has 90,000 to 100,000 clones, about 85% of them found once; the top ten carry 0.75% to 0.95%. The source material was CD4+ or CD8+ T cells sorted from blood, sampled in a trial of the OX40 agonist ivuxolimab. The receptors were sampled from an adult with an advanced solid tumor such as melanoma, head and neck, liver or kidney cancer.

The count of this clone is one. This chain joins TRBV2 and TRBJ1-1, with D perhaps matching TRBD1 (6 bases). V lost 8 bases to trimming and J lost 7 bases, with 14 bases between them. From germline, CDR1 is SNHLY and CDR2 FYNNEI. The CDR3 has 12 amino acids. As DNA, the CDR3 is TGTGCCAGCGGACGGCAGGGGATTGAAGCTTTCTTT. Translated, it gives CASGRQGIEAFF.

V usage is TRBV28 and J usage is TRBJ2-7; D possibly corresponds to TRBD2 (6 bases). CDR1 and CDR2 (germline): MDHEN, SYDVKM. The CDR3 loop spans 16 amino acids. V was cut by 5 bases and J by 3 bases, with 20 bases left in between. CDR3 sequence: CASSIRPGEIFYEQYF. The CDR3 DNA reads TGTGCCAGCAGTATCCGGCCGGGGGAAATCTTCTACGAGCAGTACTTC.

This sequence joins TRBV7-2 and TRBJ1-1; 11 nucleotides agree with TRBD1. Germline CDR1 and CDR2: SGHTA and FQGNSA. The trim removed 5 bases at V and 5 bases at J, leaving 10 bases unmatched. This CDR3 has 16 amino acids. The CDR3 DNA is TGTGCCAGCAGCCACGGACAGGGGGCGAGAGGGACTGAAGCTTTCTTT. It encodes CASSHGQGARGTEAFF.

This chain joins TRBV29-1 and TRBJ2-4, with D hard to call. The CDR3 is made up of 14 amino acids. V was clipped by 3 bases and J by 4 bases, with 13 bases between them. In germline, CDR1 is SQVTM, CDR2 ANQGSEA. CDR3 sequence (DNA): TGCAGCGTTGATGCTACTGAGGATAAAAACATTCAGTACTTC. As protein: CSVDATEDKNIQYF.

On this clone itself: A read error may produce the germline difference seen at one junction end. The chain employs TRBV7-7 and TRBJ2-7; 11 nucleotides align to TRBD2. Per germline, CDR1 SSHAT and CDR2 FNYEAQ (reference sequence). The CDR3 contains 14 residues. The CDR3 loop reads CASSPSGLAEKQYF. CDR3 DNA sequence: TGTGCTAGCAGCCCCTCGGGACTAGCGGAGAAGCAGTACTTC.

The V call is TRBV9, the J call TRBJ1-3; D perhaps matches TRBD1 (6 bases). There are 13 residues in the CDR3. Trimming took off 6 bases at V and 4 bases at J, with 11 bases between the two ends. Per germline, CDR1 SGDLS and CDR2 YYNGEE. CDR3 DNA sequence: TGTGCCAGCATGAGAGGGGGAGGAAACACCATATATTTT. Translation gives CASMRGGGNTIYF.

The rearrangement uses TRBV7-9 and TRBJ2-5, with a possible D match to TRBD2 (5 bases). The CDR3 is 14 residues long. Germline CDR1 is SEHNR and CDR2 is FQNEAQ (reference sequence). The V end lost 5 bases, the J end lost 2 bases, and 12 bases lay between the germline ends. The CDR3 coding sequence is TGTGCCAGCAGCCCCCGGACTTTACAAGAGACCCAGTACTTC. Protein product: CASSPRTLQETQYF.

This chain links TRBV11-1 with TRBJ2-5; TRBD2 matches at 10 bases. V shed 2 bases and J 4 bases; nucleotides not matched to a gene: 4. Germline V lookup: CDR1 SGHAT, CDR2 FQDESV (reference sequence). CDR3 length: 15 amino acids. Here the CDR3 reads CASSLRASGRETQYF. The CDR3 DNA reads TGTGCCAGCAGCTTACGGGCTAGCGGGAGAGAGACCCAGTACTTC.

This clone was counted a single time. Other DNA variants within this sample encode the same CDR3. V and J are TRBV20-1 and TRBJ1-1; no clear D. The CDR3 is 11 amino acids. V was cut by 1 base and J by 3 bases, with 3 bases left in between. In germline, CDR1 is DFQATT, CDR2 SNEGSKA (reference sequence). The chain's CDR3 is CSARGDTEAFF. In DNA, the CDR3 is TGCAGTGCTAGAGGCGACACTGAAGCTTTCTTT.

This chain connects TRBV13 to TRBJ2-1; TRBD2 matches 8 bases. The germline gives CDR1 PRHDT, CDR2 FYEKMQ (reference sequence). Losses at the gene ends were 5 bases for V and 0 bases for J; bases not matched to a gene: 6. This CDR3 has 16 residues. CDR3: CASSGGAGGSYNEQFF. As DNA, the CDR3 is TGTGCCAGCAGCGGAGGGGCGGGGGGCTCCTACAATGAGCAGTTCTTC.

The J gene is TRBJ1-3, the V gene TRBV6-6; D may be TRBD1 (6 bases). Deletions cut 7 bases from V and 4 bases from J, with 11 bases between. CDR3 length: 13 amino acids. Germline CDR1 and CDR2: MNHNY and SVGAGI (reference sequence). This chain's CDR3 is CASIPGVGNTIYF. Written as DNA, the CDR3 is TGTGCCAGCATCCCAGGGGTGGGAAACACCATATATTTT.

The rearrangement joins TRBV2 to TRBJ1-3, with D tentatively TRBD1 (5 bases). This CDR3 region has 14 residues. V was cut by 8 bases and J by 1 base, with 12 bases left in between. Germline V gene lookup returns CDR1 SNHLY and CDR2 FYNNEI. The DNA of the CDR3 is TGTGCCAGCCGGGGGGGATTATCTGGAAACACCATATATTTT. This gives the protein CASRGGLSGNTIYF.

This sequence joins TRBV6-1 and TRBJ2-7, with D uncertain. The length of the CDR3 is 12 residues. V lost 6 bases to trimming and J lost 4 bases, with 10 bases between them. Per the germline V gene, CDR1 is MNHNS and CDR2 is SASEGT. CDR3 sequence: CASRGGSYEQYF. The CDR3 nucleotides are TGTGCCAGCAGGGGTGGGTCTTACGAGCAGTACTTC.

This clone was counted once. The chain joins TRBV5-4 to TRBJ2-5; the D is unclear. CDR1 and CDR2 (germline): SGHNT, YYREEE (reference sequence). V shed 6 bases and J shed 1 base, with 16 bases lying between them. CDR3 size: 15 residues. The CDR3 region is CASTPSWDTQETQYF. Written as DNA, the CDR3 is TGTGCCAGCACCCCTTCCTGGGATACCCAAGAGACCCAGTACTTC.

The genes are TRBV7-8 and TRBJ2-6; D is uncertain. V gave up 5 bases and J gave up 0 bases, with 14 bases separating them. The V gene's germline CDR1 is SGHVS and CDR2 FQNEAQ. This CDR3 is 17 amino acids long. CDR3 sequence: CASSPPRRTSGANVLTF. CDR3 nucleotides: TGTGCCAGCAGCCCCCCTCGTCGGACCTCTGGGGCCAACGTCCTGACTTTC.

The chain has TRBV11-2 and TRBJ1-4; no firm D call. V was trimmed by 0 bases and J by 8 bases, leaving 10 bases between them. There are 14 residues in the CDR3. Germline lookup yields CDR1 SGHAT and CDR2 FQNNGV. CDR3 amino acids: CASSLDKYSEKLFF. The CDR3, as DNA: TGTGCCAGCAGCTTAGATAAATACTCCGAAAAACTGTTTTTT.

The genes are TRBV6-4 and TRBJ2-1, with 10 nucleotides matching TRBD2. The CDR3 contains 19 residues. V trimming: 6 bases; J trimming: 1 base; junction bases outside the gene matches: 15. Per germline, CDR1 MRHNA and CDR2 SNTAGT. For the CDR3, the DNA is TGTGCCAGCAGCCTGACATGTCTAGCGGGAGTGCAGTCCTACAATGAGCAGTTCTTC. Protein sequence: CASSLTCLAGVQSYNEQFF.

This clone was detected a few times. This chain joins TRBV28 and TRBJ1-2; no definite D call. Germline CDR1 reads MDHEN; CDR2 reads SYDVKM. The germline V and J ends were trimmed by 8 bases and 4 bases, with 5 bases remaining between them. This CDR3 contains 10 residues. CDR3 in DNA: TGTGCCAGCGGGGTCTATGGCTACACCTTC. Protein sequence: CASGVYGYTF.

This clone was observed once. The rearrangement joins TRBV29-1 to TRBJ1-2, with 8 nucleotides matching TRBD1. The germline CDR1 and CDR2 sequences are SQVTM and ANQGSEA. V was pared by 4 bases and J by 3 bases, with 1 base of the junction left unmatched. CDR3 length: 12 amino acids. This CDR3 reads CSVGTGYYGYTF. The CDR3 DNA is TGCAGCGTTGGGACAGGGTACTATGGCTACACCTTC.

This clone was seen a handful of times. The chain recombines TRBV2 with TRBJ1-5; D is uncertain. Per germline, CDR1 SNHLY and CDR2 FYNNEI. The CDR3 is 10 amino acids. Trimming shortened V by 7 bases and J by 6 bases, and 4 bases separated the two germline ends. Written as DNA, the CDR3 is TGTGCCAGCAAAGCTCAGCCCCAGCATTTT. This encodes CASKAQPQHF.

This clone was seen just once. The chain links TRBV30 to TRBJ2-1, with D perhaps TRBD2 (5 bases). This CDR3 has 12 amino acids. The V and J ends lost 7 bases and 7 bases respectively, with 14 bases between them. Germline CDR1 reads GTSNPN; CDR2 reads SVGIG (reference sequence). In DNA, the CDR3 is TGTGCCTCCGCCCGGGGATCTAATGAGCAGTTCTTC. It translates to CASARGSNEQFF. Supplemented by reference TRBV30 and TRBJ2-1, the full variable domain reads SQTIHQWPATLVQPVGSPLSLECTVEGTSNPNLYWYRQAAGRGLQLLFYSVGIGQISSEVPQNLSASRPQDRQFILSSKKLLLSDSGFYLCASARGSNEQFFGPGTRLTVL.

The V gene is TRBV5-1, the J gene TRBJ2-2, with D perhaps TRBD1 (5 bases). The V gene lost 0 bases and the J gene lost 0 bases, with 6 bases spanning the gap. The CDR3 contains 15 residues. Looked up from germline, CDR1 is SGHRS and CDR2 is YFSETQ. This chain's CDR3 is CASSLGTPNTGELFF. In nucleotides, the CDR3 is TGCGCCAGCAGCTTGGGGACACCGAACACCGGGGAGCTGTTTTTT.